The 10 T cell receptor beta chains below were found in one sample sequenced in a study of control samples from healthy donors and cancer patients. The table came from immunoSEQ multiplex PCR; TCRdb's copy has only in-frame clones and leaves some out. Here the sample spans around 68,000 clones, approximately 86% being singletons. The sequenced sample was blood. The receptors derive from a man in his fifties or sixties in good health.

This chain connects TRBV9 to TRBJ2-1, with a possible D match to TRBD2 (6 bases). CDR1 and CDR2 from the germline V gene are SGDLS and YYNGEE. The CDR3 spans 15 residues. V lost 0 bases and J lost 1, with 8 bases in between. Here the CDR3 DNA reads TGTGCCAGCAGCGTAGGCGGGGAGTCCTACAATGAGCAGTTCTTC. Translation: CASSVGGESYNEQFF. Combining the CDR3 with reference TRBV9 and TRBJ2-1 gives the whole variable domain DSGVTQTPKHLITATGQRVTLRCSPRSGDLSVYWYQQSLDQGLQFLIQYYNGEERAKGNILERFSAQQFPDLHSELNLSSLELGDSALYFCASSVGGESYNEQFFGPGTRLTVL.

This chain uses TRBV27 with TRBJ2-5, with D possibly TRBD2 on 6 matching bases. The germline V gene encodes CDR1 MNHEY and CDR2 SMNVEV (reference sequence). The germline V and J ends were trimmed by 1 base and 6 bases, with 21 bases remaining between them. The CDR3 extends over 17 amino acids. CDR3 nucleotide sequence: TGTGCCAGCAGTTTATACCCTAGCGTAGGAGGTGGGAAGACCCAGTACTTC. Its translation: CASSLYPSVGGGKTQYF.

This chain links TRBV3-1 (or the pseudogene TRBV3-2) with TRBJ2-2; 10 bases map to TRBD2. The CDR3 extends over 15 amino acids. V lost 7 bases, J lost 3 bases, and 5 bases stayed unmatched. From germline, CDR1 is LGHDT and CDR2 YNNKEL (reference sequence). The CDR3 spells CASKWGLAYTGELFF. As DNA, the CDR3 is TGTGCCAGCAAATGGGGACTAGCGTACACCGGGGAGCTGTTTTTT.

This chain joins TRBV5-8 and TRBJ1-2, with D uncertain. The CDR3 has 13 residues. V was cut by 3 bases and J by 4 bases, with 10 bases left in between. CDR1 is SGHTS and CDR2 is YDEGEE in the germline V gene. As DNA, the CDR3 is TGTGCCAGCAGCTCCAGGACCGGCTATGGCTACACCTTC. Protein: CASSSRTGYGYTF.

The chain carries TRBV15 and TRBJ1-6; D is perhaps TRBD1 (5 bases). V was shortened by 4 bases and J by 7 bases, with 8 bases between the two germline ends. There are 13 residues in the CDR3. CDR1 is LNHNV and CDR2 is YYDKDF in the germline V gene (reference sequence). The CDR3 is CATSKDRNSPLHF. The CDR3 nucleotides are TGTGCCACCAGCAAAGACAGAAATTCACCCCTCCACTTT.

The CDR3 nucleotides read TGTGCCACCAGTGACCAAGGGAACACTGAAGCTTTCTTT. This sequence encodes CATSDQGNTEAFF. The chain uses TRBV24-1 and TRBJ1-1; no definite D call. This CDR3 spans 13 amino acids. V was trimmed by 4 bases and J by 1 base, leaving 6 bases between them. Per germline, CDR1 KGHDR and CDR2 SFDVKD.

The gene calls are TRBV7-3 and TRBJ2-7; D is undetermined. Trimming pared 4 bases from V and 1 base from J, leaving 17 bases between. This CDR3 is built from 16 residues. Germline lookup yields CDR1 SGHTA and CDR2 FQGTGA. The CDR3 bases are TGTGCCAGCAGCTGTAACTCCAGTTTTTTTTCCTACGAGCAGTACTTC. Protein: CASSCNSSFFSYEQYF.

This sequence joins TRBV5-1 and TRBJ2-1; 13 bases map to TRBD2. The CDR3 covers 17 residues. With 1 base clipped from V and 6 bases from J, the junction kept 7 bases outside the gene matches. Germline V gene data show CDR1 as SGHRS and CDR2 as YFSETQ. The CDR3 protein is CASSLTSGRARFNEQFF. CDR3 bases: TGCGCCAGCAGCTTGACTAGCGGGAGGGCCCGGTTCAATGAGCAGTTCTTC.

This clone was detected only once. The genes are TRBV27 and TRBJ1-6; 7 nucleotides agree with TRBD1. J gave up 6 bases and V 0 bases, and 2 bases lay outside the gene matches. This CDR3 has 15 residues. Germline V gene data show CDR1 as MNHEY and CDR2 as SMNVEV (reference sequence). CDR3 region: CASSLSNRGNSPLHF. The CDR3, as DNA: TGTGCCAGCAGTTTATCGAACAGGGGTAATTCACCCCTCCACTTT.

CDR3 sequence reads: CASRTGGSGANVLTF. The CDR3 nucleotides read TGTGCCAGCAGGACAGGGGGCTCTGGGGCCAACGTCCTGACTTTC. The V gene is TRBV6-5, the J gene TRBJ2-6, with 9 bases matching TRBD1. J was trimmed by 0 bases and V by 6 bases; bases with no gene match: 0. The CDR3 covers 15 residues. Germline V gene sequence: CDR1 MNHEY, CDR2 SVGAGI.